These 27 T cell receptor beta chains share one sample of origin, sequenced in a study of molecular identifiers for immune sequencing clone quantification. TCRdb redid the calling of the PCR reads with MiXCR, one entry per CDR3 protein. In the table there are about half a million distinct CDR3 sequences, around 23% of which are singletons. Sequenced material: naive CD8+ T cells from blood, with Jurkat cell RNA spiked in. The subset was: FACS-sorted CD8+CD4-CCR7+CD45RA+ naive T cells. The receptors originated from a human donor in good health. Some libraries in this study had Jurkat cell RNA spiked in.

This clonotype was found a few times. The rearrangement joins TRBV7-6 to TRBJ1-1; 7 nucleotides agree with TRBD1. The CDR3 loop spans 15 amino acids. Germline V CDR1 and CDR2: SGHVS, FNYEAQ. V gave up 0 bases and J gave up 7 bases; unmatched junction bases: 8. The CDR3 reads CASSLAMGTEVEAFF. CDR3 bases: TGTGCCAGCAGCTTAGCGATGGGGACAGAAGTTGAAGCTTTCTTT.

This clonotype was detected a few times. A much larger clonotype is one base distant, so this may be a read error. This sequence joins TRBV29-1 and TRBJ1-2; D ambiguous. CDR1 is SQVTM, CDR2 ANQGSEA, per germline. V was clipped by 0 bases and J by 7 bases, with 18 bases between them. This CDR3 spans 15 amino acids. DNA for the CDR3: TGCAGCGTTGAAGATGGGGTCCAGGCCCCACGTGGCTACACCTTC. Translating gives CSVEDGVQAPRGYTF.

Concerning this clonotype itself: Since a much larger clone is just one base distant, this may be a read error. The chain's CDR3 is CASSLEWDEQYF. The CDR3 nucleotides are TGTGCCAGCAGCTTAGAGTGGGACGAGCAGTACTTC. This chain joins TRBV7-8 and TRBJ2-7; no clear D gene. The V end was cut by 1 base, the J end by 5 bases, with 6 bases between. The germline CDR1 and CDR2 sequences are SGHVS and FQNEAQ. This CDR3 spans 12 amino acids. The full variable domain, with the rest looked up from reference TRBV7-8 and TRBJ2-7, is GAGVSQSPRYKVAKRGQDVALRCDPISGHVSLFWYQQALGQGPEFLTYFQNEAQLDKSGLPSDRFFAERPEGSVSTLKIQRTQQEDSAVYLCASSLEWDEQYFGPGTRLTVT.

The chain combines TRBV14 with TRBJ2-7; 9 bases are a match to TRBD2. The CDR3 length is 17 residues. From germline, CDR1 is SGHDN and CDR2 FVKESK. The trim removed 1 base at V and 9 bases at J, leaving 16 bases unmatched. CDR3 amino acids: CASSQGVVAGGPPGQYF. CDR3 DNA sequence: TGTGCCAGCAGCCAAGGGGTTGTGGCGGGAGGGCCGCCCGGGCAGTACTTC.

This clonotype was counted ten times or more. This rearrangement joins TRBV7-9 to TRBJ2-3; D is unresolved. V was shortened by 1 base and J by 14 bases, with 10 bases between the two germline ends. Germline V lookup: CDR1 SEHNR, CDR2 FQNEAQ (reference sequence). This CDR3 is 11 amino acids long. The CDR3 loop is CASSLGPVLYF. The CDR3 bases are TGTGCCAGCAGCTTAGGACCGGTACTGTATTTT.

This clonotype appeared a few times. CDR3 nucleotide sequence: TGTGCCAGCAGTCCCACAGGGGGCAGGCAGCCCCAGCATTTT. Translated, it gives CASSPTGGRQPQHF. This chain connects TRBV27 to TRBJ1-5; 9 bases fit TRBD1. The CDR3 runs 14 residues. With 5 bases clipped from V and 7 bases from J, the junction kept 6 bases outside the gene matches. CDR1 MNHEY and CDR2 SMNVEV come from the germline V gene (reference sequence).

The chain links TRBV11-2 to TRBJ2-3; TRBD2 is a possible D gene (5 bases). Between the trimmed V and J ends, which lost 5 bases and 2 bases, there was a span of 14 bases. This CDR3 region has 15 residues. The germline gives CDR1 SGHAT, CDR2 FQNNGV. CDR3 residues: CASSHTRFPTDTQYF. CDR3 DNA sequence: TGTGCCAGCAGCCATACTAGATTCCCCACAGATACGCAGTATTTT.

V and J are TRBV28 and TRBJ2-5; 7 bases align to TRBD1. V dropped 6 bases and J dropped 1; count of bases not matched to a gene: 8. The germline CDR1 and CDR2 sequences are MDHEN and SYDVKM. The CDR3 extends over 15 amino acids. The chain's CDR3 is CASRPTTGPQETQYF. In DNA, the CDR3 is TGTGCCAGCAGGCCAACGACAGGGCCCCAAGAGACCCAGTACTTC.

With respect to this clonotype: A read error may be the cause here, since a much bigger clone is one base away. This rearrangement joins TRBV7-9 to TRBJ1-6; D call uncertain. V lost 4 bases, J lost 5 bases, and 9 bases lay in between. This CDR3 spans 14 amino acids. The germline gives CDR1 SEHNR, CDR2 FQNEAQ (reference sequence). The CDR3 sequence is CASSSRSHNSPLHF. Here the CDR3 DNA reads TGTGCCAGCAGCTCACGGAGTCATAATTCACCCCTCCACTTT.

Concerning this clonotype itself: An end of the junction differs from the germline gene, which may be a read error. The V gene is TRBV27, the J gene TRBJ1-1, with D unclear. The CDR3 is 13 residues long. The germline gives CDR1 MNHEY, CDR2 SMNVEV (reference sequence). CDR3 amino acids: CASSYRWASEAFF. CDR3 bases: TGTGCCAGCAGTTATCGGTGGGCCTCTGAGGCTTTCTTT.

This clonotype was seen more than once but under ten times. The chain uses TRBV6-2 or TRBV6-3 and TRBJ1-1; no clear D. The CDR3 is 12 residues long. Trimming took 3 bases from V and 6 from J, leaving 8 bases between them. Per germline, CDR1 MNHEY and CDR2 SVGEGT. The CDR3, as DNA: TGTGCCAGCAGTTATACCCGGGCTGAAGCTTTCTTT. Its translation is CASSYTRAEAFF.

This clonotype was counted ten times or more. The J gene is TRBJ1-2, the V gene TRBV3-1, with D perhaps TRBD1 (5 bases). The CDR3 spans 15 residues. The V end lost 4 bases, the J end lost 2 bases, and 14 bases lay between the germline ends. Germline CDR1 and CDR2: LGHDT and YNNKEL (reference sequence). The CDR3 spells CASSPRQHQNYGYTF. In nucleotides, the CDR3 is TGTGCCAGCAGCCCACGACAGCACCAGAACTATGGCTACACCTTC.

This CDR3 reads CSVEHRDRRSYNEQFF. The DNA of the CDR3 is TGCAGCGTTGAGCACCGAGACAGACGCTCCTACAATGAGCAGTTCTTC. The chain joins TRBV29-1 to TRBJ2-1; maybe TRBD1 (5 bases). Trimming shortened V by 3 bases and J by 0 bases, and 15 bases separated the two germline ends. In germline, CDR1 is SQVTM, CDR2 ANQGSEA. The CDR3 is made up of 16 amino acids.

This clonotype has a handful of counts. CDR3 nucleotides: TGTGCCAGCAGTCTTACTAGCGGGAGTGAAGATACGCAGTATTTT. This gives the protein CASSLTSGSEDTQYF. The rearrangement uses TRBV12-3 or TRBV12-4 and TRBJ2-3; 11 bases line up with TRBD2. This CDR3 has 15 residues. V was pared by 5 bases and J by 5 bases, with 6 bases of the junction left unmatched.

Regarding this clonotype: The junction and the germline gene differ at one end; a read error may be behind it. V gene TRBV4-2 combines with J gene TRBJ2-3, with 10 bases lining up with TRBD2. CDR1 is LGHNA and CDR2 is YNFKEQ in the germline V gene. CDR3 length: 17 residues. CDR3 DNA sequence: TGTGCCAGCAGCGAAGATGGGTCTAGCGGGAGAGAGGATACGCAGTATTTT. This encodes CASSEDGSSGREDTQYF.

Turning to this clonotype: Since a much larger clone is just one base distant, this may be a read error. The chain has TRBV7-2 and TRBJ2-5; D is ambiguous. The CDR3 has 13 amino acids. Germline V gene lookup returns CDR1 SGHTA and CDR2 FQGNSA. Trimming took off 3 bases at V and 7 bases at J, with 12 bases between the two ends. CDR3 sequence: CASSFFSFGTQYF. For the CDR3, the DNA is TGTGCCAGCAGCTTTTTTTCGTTTGGGACCCAGTACTTC.

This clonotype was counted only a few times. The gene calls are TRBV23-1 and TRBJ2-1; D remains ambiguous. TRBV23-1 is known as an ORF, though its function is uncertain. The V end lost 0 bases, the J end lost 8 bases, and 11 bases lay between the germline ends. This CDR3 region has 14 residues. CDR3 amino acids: CASSQSDGQDEQFF. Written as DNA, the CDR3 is TGCGCCAGCAGTCAATCGGACGGCCAAGATGAGCAGTTCTTC.

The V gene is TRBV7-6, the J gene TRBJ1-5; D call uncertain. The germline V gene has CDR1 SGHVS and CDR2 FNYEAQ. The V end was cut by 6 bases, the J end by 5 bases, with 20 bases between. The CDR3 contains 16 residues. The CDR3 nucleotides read TGTGCCAGCAGTAACGACGGGGTCGGAGGGTATCAGCCCCAGCATTTT. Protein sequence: CASSNDGVGGYQPQHF.

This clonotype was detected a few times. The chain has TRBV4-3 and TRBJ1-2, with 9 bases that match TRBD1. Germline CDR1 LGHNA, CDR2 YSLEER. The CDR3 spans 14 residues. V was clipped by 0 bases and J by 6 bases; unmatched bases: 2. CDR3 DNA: TGCGCCAGCAGCCAAGATCGGACAGGGGATGGCTACACCTTC. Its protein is CASSQDRTGDGYTF.

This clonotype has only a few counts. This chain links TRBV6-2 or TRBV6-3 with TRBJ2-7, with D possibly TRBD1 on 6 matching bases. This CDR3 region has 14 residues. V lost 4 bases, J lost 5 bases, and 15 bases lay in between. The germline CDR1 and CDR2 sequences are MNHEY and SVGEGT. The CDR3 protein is CASSSQGNVDEQYF. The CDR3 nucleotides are TGTGCCAGCAGTTCCCAGGGGAATGTCGACGAGCAGTACTTC.

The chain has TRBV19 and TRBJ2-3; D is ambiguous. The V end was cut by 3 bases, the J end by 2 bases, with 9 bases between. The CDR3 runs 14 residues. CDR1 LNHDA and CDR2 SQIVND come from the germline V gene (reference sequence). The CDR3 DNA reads TGTGCCAGTAGTATCGGCAGCCCCACAGATACGCAGTATTTT. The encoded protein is CASSIGSPTDTQYF.

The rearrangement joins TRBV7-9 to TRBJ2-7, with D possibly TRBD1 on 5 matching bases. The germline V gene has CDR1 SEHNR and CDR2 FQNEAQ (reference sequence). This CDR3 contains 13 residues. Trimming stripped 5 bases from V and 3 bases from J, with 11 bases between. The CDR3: CASSLGARYEQYF. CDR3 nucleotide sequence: TGTGCCAGCAGCCTAGGGGCGCGCTACGAGCAGTACTTC. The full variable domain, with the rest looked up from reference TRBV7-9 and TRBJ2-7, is DTGVSQNPRHKITKRGQNVTFRCDPISEHNRLYWYRQTLGQGPEFLTYFQNEAQLEKSRLLSDRFSAERPKGSFSTLEIQRTEQGDSAMYLCASSLGARYEQYFGPGTRLTVT.

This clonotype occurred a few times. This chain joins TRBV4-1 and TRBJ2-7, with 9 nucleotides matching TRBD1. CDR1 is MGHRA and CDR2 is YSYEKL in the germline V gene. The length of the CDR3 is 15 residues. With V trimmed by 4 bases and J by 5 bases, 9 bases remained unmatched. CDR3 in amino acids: CASSLSGTGLNEQYF. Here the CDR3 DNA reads TGCGCCAGCAGCCTTTCCGGGACAGGGCTTAACGAGCAGTACTTC.

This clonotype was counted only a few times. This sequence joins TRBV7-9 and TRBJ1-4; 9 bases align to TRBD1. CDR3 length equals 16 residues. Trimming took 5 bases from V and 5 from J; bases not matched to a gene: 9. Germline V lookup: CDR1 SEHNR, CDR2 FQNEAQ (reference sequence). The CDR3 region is CASSPPRGTGNEKLFF. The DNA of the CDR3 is TGTGCCAGCAGCCCTCCCCGAGGGACAGGGAATGAAAAACTGTTTTTT. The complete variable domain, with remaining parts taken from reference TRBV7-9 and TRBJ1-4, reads DTGVSQNPRHKITKRGQNVTFRCDPISEHNRLYWYRQTLGQGPEFLTYFQNEAQLEKSRLLSDRFSAERPKGSFSTLEIQRTEQGDSAMYLCASSPPRGTGNEKLFFGSGTQLSVL.

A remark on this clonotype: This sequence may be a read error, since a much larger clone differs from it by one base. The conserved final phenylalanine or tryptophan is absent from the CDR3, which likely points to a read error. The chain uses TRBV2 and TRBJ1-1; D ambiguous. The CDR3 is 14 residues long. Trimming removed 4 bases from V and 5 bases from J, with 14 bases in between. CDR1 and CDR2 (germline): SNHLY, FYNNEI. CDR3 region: CASSAEGGGTEAFC. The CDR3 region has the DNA TGTGCCAGCAGTGCGGAGGGCGGAGGGACTGAAGCTTTCTGT.

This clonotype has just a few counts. The DNA for the CDR3 is TGTGCCAGCAGCTTCGGAGGGGGCACTGAAAAACTGTTTTTT. The encoded protein is CASSFGGGTEKLFF. V is TRBV7-9 and J is TRBJ1-4; 7 bases are a match to TRBD1. The length of the CDR3 is 14 residues. Germline V CDR1 and CDR2: SEHNR, FQNEAQ (reference sequence). The junction had 5 bases not matched to a gene; V was cut back by 3 bases and J by 7 bases.

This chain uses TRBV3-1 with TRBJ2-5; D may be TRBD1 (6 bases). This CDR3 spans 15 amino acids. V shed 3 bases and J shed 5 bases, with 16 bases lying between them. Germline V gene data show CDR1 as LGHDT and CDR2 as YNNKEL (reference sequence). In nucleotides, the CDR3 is TGTGCCAGCAGCCAGGACTTACAGGGTCGGGAGACCCAGTACTTC. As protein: CASSQDLQGRETQYF.